Listed below are T cell receptor beta chains from one sample, sequenced in a study of immune evolution from preneoplasia to lung adenocarcinoma. The method was immunoSEQ multiplex PCR; TCRdb's version includes in-frame clones alone and lacks a portion of them. There are about 15,000 clones in the sample; 80% to 90% occur only once, and 4.2% lies in the top ten. The sample comprised FFPE minimally invasive lung adenocarcinoma tissue. These receptors were taken from a person between 65 and 79 years old with lung adenocarcinoma. CDR3s include the opening cysteine and the closing phenylalanine or tryptophan. A D gene is named only where the DNA matches it firmly. Not all rows give a size; the values are once, few, many and, for expanded clones, a class.

>TRBJ1-5|.|TRBV9|.
CASSGAEPNNQPQHF
TGTGCCAGCAGTGGGGCTGAGCCGAACAATCAGCCCCAGCATTTT
>TRBJ1-4|.|TRBV30|.
CAWNPRGNNEKLFF
TGTGCCTGGAATCCCAGGGGAAATAATGAAAAACTGTTTTTT
>TRBJ2-1|TRBD2|TRBV5-4|.
CASSLPAGTSGLNEQFF
TGTGCCAGCAGCCTGCCTGCCGGGACTAGCGGGCTGAATGAGCAGTTCTTC
>TRBJ2-2|TRBD2|TRBV2|.
CASSEGLAGVGELFF
TGTGCCAGCAGTGAGGGACTAGCGGGAGTCGGGGAGCTGTTTTTT
>TRBJ1-5|.|TRBV10-2|few
CASSEGRDYSNQPQHF
TGCGCCAGCAGTGAGGGAAGGGACTATAGCAATCAGCCCCAGCATTTT
>TRBJ1-1|.|TRBV27|.
CASSRTVMNTEAFF
TGTGCCAGCAGCCGGACCGTTATGAACACTGAAGCTTTCTTT
>TRBJ2-7|TRBD2|TRBV4-2|.
CASSRRGDSGRPYEQYF
TGTGCCAGCAGCCGGCGGGGGGATAGCGGGAGACCATACGAGCAGTACTTC
>TRBJ2-7|TRBD2|TRBV11-3|.
CASSPGGYEQYF
TGTGCCAGCAGCCCCGGGGGGTACGAGCAGTACTTC
>TRBJ2-1|.|TRBV2|.
CASIRLGSLNEQFF
TGTGCCAGCATTCGACTAGGGTCTCTCAATGAGCAGTTCTTC
>TRBJ1-1|.|TRBV28|.
CASSLNVNREGSGAFF
TGTGCCAGCAGTTTAAACGTCAACAGGGAAGGATCGGGAGCTTTCTTT
>TRBJ1-1|TRBD1|TRBV11-1|.
CASGYRGRNTEAFF
TGTGCCAGCGGCTACAGGGGTAGGAACACTGAAGCTTTCTTT
>TRBJ1-1|.|TRBV10-3|.
CAISESPGANTEAFF
TGTGCCATCAGTGAGTCACCGGGAGCGAACACTGAAGCTTTCTTT
>TRBJ2-7|.|TRBV5-1|.
CASSMGTGYEQYF
TGCGCCAGCAGCATGGGGACGGGATACGAGCAGTACTTC
>TRBJ1-4|.|TRBV2|.
CASRSGNTNEKLFF
TGTGCCAGCAGGTCAGGAAATACTAATGAAAAACTGTTTTTT
>TRBJ2-7|.|TRBV29-1|.
CSVGGGGYEQYF
TGCAGCGTTGGGGGTGGGGGATACGAGCAGTACTTC
>TRBJ1-2|.|TRBV5-1|.
CASSLVGGNYGYTF
TGCGCCAGCAGCTTGGTCGGGGGGAACTATGGCTACACCTTC
>TRBJ1-1|.|TRBV7-8|.
CASSLASRSEAFF
TGTGCCAGCAGCTTAGCGTCCAGGTCTGAAGCTTTCTTT
>TRBJ1-5|TRBD1|TRBV6-6|.
CASSPTGSSNQPQHF
TGTGCCAGCAGCCCGACAGGGTCAAGCAATCAGCCCCAGCATTTT
>TRBJ2-7|.|TRBV5-4|.
CASSSSGGYEQYF
TGTGCCAGCAGCTCCTCCGGGGGTTACGAGCAGTACTTC
>TRBJ1-2|TRBD1|TRBV28|.
CASSSQGRGYTF
TGTGCCAGCAGTTCACAGGGGCGTGGCTACACCTTC
>TRBJ2-1|.|TRBV19|.
CASRGYGEQFF
TGTGCCAGTAGGGGGTATGGGGAGCAGTTCTTC
>TRBJ1-5|.|TRBV19|few
CASSTSGYYQPQHF
TGTGCCAGTAGTACCTCAGGGTATTATCAGCCCCAGCATTTT
>TRBJ1-2|.|TRBV29-1|few
CSVEEGAFGYTF
TGCAGCGTTGAAGAGGGGGCTTTCGGCTACACCTTC
>TRBJ2-2|.|TRBV9|.
CASSVEGLGTGKLFF
TGTGCCAGCAGCGTAGAAGGGCTGGGCACCGGAAAGCTGTTTTTT
>TRBJ2-7|.|TRBV27|.
CASSSDYEQYF
TGTGCCAGCAGTTCCGACTACGAGCAGTACTTC
>TRBJ1-1|TRBD1|TRBV19|.
CASTRTGLNTEAFF
TGTGCCAGTACGAGGACAGGGCTAAACACTGAAGCTTTCTTT
>TRBJ2-2|.|TRBV2|.
CASSLTGELFF
TGTGCCAGCAGCCTCACCGGGGAGCTGTTTTTT
>TRBJ2-1|.|TRBV21-1|.
CASSKGQGIKEQFF
TGTGCCAGCAGCAAAGGGCAGGGGATAAAGGAGCAGTTCTTC
>TRBJ2-2|TRBD2|TRBV11-3|.
CASSSASGYTGELFF
TGTGCCAGCAGCTCGGCTAGCGGCTACACCGGGGAGCTGTTTTTT
>TRBJ1-6|TRBD1|TRBV30|.
CAWSERQGYSPLHF
TGTGCCTGGAGTGAGCGACAGGGGTATTCACCCCTCCACTTT
>TRBJ2-1|.|TRBV4-2|medium-sized
CASSQVWADNNEQFF
TGTGCCAGCAGCCAAGTTTGGGCCGACAACAATGAGCAGTTCTTC
>TRBJ2-7|TRBD2|TRBV6-5|.
CASRKTSGPYEQYF
TGTGCCAGCAGGAAAACTAGCGGCCCCTACGAGCAGTACTTC
>TRBJ1-2|.|TRBV7-9|.
CASSLVGSDPNYGYTF
TGTGCCAGCAGCTTGGTAGGATCGGACCCTAACTATGGCTACACCTTC
>TRBJ2-1|TRBD2|TRBV29-1|.
CSVPAGGPYNEQFF
TGCAGCGTTCCAGCGGGGGGTCCTTACAATGAGCAGTTCTTC
>TRBJ2-5|.|TRBV7-3|few
CASSRGHTETQYF
TGTGCCAGCAGTCGGGGACATACAGAGACCCAGTACTTC
>TRBJ2-5|.|TRBV7-2|.
CASSLAIERRETQYF
TGTGCCAGCAGCTTAGCAATCGAGCGGCGGGAGACCCAGTACTTC
>TRBJ2-5|TRBD1|TRBV5-4|.
CASSLVDREVGTQYF
TGTGCCAGCAGCTTGGTGGACAGGGAGGTTGGGACCCAGTACTTC